A selection of T cell receptor beta chains follows, all from one sample in a study of T cell changes during pregnancy in multiple sclerosis. The method was immunoSEQ multiplex PCR; TCRdb's version includes in-frame clones alone and lacks a portion of them. The table records tens of thousands of clones, roughly 92% of them present only once. This material consisted of CD4+ T cells from peripheral blood mononuclear cells, taken before pregnancy. These receptors all stem from a female donor with multiple sclerosis, enrolled in a pregnancy study. The CDR3 runs from the conserved cysteine through the conserved F or W. A D gene is named only where the DNA matches it firmly.

CDR3 | DNA | J | D | length | V
CSVEPLLADSSYNEQFF | TGCAGCGTTGAACCCCTACTAGCGGATAGCTCCTACAATGAGCAGTTCTTC | TRBJ2-1 | TRBD2 | 17 | TRBV29-1
CASSARLVTGELFF | TGTGCCAGCAGCGCCCGACTAGTAACCGGGGAGCTGTTTTTT | TRBJ2-2 | . | 14 | TRBV9
CASSPSFRVTYGYTF | TGTGCCAGCAGTCCCTCCTTCAGGGTGACCTATGGCTACACCTTC | TRBJ1-2 | . | 15 | TRBV27
CASSLVGGTSTDTQYF | TGTGCCAGCAGCTTAGTTGGCGGGACTAGCACAGATACGCAGTATTTT | TRBJ2-3 | . | 16 | TRBV7-3
CASSLNEGYEQYF | TGCGCCAGCAGCTTAAACGAGGGCTACGAGCAGTACTTC | TRBJ2-7 | . | 13 | TRBV5-1
CASSLGDRANGELFF | TGTGCCAGCAGCTTGGGGGACAGGGCCAACGGGGAGCTGTTTTTT | TRBJ2-2 | TRBD1 | 15 | TRBV5-6
CASRPGQGIQPQHF | TGTGCCAGCAGACCGGGACAGGGGATTCAGCCCCAGCATTTT | TRBJ1-5 | TRBD1 | 14 | TRBV28
CATSRDRGADTQYF | TGTGCCACCAGCAGAGATCGGGGGGCAGATACGCAGTATTTT | TRBJ2-3 | TRBD2 | 14 | TRBV15
CAWSRGYEQYF | TGTGCCTGGAGTAGGGGCTACGAGCAGTACTTC | TRBJ2-7 | . | 11 | TRBV30
CASSLRLAIDTQYF | TGTGCCAGCAGTTTACGGCTAGCAATAGATACGCAGTATTTT | TRBJ2-3 | . | 14 | TRBV27